A single sample is the source of the 7 T cell receptor beta chains below, sequenced in a study of T cell changes during pregnancy in multiple sclerosis. Assay used: immunoSEQ multiplex PCR; TCRdb lists only in-frame clones, some missing. The table has fewer than 55,000 clones, approximately 87% seen once. This specimen consisted of peripheral blood, obtained in the second trimester of pregnancy. The source of these receptors is a female donor in good health, enrolled as a control in a pregnancy study.

The V gene is TRBV5-4, the J gene TRBJ1-1, with 7 bases matching TRBD1. The germline V gene has CDR1 SGHNT and CDR2 YYREEE (reference sequence). V dropped 5 bases and J dropped 2; count of bases not matched to a gene: 6. The CDR3 loop spans 14 amino acids. This chain's CDR3 is CASRGDSYNTEAFF. In DNA, the CDR3 is TGTGCCAGCAGGGGGGACAGCTATAACACTGAAGCTTTCTTT.

The chain employs TRBV7-2 and TRBJ2-7; D call uncertain. The CDR3 is made up of 14 amino acids. CDR1 SGHTA and CDR2 FQGNSA come from the germline V gene. The V end was cut by 1 base, the J end by 3 bases, with 10 bases between. The CDR3 coding sequence is TGTGCCAGCAGCTTAGTTGGCAGTTTCTACGAGCAGTACTTC. This sequence encodes CASSLVGSFYEQYF.

The chain joins TRBV14 to TRBJ2-1; 8 nucleotides align to TRBD1. The trim removed 5 bases at V and 4 bases at J, leaving 10 bases unmatched. The CDR3 is 16 residues long. Germline V gives CDR1 SGHDN, CDR2 FVKESK. CDR3 in DNA: TGTGCCAGCAGCTTAAGCGGGCAGGGGGCTTACAATGAGCAGTTCTTC. This codes for CASSLSGQGAYNEQFF.

The V and J genes are TRBV6-1 and TRBJ2-7; 7 positions match TRBD1. The germline CDR1 and CDR2 sequences are MNHNS and SASEGT. V was pared by 2 bases and J by 3 bases, with 7 bases of the junction left unmatched. The CDR3 consists of 15 residues. The CDR3 nucleotides are TGTGCCAGCAGTGAATTCGGACAGGTCCGCTACGAGCAGTACTTC. It is translated as CASSEFGQVRYEQYF.

The V gene is TRBV27, the J gene TRBJ2-2, with 7 bases identical to TRBD1. Looked up from germline, CDR1 is MNHEY and CDR2 is SMNVEV (reference sequence). The CDR3 has 14 amino acids. The junction had 7 bases not matched to a gene; V was cut back by 6 bases and J by 6 bases. The CDR3 coding sequence is TGTGCCAGCAGCCCAACGCAGGGGGCCGGGGAGCTGTTTTTT. Translating gives CASSPTQGAGELFF.

The V gene is TRBV7-8, the J gene TRBJ2-2, with TRBD1 matching 9 bases. The V and J ends lost 3 bases and 5 bases, in that order; junction bases with no gene match: 4. This CDR3 has 15 amino acids. Germline V CDR1 and CDR2: SGHVS, FQNEAQ. This chain's CDR3 is CASSFGTGRTGELFF. CDR3 nucleotide sequence: TGTGCCAGCAGCTTCGGGACAGGGCGAACCGGGGAGCTGTTTTTT. The whole variable domain, filled in from reference TRBV7-8 and TRBJ2-2, reads GAGVSQSPRYKVAKRGQDVALRCDPISGHVSLFWYQQALGQGPEFLTYFQNEAQLDKSGLPSDRFFAERPEGSVSTLKIQRTQQEDSAVYLCASSFGTGRTGELFFGEGSRLTVL.

J is TRBJ1-1 and V is TRBV30; D unclear. This CDR3 contains 13 residues. Deletions cut 2 bases from V and 4 bases from J, with 11 bases between. Per the germline V gene, CDR1 is GTSNPN and CDR2 is SVGIG (reference sequence). The CDR3 sequence: CAWSIREGTEAFF. In nucleotides, the CDR3 is TGTGCCTGGAGTATCCGGGAGGGCACTGAAGCTTTCTTT. Drawing the rest from reference TRBV30 and TRBJ1-1, the complete variable domain is SQTIHQWPATLVQPVGSPLSLECTVEGTSNPNLYWYRQAAGRGLQLLFYSVGIGQISSEVPQNLSASRPQDRQFILSSKKLLLSDSGFYLCAWSIREGTEAFFGQGTRLTVV.